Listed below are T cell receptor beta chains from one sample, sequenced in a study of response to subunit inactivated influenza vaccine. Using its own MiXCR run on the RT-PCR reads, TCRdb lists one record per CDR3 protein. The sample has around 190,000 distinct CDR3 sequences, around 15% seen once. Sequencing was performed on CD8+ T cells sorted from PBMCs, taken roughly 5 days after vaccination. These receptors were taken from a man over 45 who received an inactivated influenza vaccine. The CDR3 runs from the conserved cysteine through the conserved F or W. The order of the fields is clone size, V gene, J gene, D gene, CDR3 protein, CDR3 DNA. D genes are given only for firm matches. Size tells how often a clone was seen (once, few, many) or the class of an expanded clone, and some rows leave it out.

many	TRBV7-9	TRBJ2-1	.	CASSLGGVRNEQFF	TGTGCCAGCAGCTTAGGGGGAGTTAGGAATGAGCAGTTCTTC
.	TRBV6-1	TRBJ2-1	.	CASSQTSYNEQFF	TGTGCCAGCAGTCAGACAAGCTACAATGAGCAGTTCTTC
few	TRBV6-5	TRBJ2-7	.	CASSYSGQTTLGQYF	TGTGCCAGCAGTTACTCTGGACAGACCACCCTTGGGCAGTACTTC
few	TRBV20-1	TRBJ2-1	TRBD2	CSANGLAVVNEQFF	TGCAGTGCAAACGGACTAGCGGTGGTCAATGAGCAGTTCTTC
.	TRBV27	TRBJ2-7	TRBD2	CASSLGLAASYEQYF	TGTGCCAGCAGTTTGGGACTAGCGGCCTCCTACGAGCAGTACTTC
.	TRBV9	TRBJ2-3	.	CASRRHTQYF	TGTGCCAGCAGACGGCATACGCAGTATTTT
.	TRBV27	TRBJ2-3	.	CASSHTGDTQYF	TGTGCCAGCAGCCATACCGGGGATACGCAGTATTTT
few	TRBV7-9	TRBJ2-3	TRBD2	CASSLRLAGYPDTQYF	TGTGCCAGCAGCTTAAGGCTAGCGGGGTACCCAGATACGCAGTATTTT
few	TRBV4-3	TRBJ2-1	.	CASSYGRSSYNEQFF	TGCGCCAGCAGCTACGGACGTAGCTCCTACAATGAGCAGTTCTTC
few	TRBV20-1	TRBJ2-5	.	CSARDLADPQETQYF	TGCAGTGCTAGAGATTTGGCGGACCCCCAAGAGACCCAGTACTTC
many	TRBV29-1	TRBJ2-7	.	CSVETGGGYEQYF	TGCAGCGTTGAAACAGGAGGCGGCTACGAGCAGTACTTC
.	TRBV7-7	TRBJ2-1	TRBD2	CASSLSMSREGGSNEQFF	TGTGCCAGCAGCTTATCGATGTCGCGGGAGGGAGGGTCCAATGAGCAGTTCTTC